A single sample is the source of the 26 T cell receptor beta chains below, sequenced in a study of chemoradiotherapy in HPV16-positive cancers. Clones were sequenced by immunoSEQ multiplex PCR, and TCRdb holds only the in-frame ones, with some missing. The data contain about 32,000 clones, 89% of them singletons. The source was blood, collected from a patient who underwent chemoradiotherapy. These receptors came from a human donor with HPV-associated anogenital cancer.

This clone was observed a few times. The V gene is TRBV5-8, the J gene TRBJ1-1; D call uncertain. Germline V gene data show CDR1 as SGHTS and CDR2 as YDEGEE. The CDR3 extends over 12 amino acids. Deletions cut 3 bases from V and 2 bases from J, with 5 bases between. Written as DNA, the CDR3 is TGTGCCAGCAGCTACGGAAACACTGAAGCTTTCTTT. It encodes CASSYGNTEAFF.

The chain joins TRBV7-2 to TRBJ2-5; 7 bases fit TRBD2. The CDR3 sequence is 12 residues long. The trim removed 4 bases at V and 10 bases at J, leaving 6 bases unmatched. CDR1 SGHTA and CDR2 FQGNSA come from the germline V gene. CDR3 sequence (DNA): TGTGCCAGCAGCTCGGGACTAAGAGACCAGTACTTC. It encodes CASSSGLRDQYF.

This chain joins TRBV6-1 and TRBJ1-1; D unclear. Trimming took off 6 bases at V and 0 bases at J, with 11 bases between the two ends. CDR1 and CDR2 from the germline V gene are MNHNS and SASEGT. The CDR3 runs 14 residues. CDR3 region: CASSESYMNTEAFF. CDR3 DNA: TGTGCCAGCAGCGAATCTTATATGAACACTGAAGCTTTCTTT.

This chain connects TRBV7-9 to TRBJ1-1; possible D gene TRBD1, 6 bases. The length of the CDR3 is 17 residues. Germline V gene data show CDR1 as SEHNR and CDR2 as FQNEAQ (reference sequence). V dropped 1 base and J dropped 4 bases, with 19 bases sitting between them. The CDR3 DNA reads TGTGCCAGCAGCTTAGATCCGGGGGGGCTGATGGTCACTGAAGCTTTCTTT. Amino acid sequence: CASSLDPGGLMVTEAFF.

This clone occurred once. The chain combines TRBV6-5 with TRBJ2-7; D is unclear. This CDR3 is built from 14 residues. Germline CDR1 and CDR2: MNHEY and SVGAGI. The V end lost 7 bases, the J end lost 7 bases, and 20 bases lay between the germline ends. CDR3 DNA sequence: TGTGCCAGCACTCAAAGGCCAGCGCTTGGGGAGCAGTACTTC. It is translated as CASTQRPALGEQYF.

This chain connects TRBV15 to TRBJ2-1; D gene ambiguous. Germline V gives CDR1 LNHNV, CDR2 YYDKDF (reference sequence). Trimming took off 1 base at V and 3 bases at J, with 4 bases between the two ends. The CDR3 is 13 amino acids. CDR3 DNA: TGTGCCACCAGCAGAGGTGACTACAATGAGCAGTTCTTC. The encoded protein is CATSRGDYNEQFF.

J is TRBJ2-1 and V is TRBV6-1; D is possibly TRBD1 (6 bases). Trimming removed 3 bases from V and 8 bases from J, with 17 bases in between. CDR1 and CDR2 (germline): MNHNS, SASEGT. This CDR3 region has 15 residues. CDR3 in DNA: TGTGCCAGCAGTGACGTGGGACAACCCATTCATGAGCAGTTCTTC. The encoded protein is CASSDVGQPIHEQFF.

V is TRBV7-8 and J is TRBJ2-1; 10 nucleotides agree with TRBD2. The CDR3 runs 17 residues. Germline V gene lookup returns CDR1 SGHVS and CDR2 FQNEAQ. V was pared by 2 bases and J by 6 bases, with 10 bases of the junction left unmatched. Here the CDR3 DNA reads TGTGCCAGCAGCTTAATGAATAGCGGGAGGAAATTCAATGAGCAGTTCTTC. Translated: CASSLMNSGRKFNEQFF. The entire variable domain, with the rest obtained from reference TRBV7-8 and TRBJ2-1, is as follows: GAGVSQSPRYKVAKRGQDVALRCDPISGHVSLFWYQQALGQGPEFLTYFQNEAQLDKSGLPSDRFFAERPEGSVSTLKIQRTQQEDSAVYLCASSLMNSGRKFNEQFFGPGTRLTVL.

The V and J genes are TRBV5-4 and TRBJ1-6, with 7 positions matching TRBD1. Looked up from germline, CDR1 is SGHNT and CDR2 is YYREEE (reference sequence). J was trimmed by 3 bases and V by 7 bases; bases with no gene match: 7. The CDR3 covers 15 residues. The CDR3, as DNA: TGTGCCAGCCAAGCCCGGACAGGCTATAATTCACCCCTCCACTTT. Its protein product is CASQARTGYNSPLHF.

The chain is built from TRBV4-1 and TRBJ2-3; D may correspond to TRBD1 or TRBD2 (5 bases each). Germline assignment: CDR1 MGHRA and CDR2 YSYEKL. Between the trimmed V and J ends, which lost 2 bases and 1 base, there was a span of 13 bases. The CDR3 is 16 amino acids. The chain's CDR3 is CASSQTGTRGTDTQYF. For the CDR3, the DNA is TGCGCCAGCAGCCAAACCGGGACCCGGGGCACAGATACGCAGTATTTT.

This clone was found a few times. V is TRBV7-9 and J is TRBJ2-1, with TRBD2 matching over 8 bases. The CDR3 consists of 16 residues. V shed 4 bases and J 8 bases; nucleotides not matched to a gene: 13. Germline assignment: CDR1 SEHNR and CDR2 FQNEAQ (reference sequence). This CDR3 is CASSWPTGTSEDEQFF. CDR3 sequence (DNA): TGTGCCAGCAGCTGGCCGACCGGGACTAGTGAAGATGAGCAGTTCTTC.

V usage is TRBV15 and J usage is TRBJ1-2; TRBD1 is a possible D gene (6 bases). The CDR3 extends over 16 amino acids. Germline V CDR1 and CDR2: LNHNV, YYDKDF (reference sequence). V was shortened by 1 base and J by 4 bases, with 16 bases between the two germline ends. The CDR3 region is CATSRALLGGSYGYTF. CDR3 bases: TGTGCCACCAGCAGAGCCCTTCTGGGGGGCAGCTATGGCTACACCTTC.

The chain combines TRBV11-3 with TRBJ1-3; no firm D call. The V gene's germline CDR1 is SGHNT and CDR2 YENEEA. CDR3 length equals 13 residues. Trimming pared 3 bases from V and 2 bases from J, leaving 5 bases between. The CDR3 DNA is TGTGCCAGCAGCTTTTCTCCTGGAAACACCATATATTTT. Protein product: CASSFSPGNTIYF.

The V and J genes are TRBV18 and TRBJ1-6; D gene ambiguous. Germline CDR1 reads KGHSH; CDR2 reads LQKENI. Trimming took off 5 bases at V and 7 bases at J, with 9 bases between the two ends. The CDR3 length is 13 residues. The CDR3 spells CASSSDLNSPLHF. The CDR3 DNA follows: TGTGCCAGCTCATCCGACCTGAATTCACCCCTCCACTTT.

For the CDR3, the DNA is TGTGCCACCAGCAGCGCCCGCGGGGGCCGCTACGAGCAGTACTTC. Protein sequence: CATSSARGGRYEQYF. This rearrangement joins TRBV15 to TRBJ2-7, with D possibly being TRBD2 (7 bases). CDR3 length: 15 amino acids. In germline, CDR1 is LNHNV, CDR2 YYDKDF (reference sequence). The ends were cut back, 3 bases at V and 3 bases at J, with 15 bases in the middle.

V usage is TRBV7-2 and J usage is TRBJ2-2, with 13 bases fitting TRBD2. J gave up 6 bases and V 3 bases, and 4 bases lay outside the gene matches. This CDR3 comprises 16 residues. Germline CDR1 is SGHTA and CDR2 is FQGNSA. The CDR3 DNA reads TGTGCCAGCAGCTTCACCGGACTAGCGGGAGCCGGGGAGCTGTTTTTT. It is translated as CASSFTGLAGAGELFF.

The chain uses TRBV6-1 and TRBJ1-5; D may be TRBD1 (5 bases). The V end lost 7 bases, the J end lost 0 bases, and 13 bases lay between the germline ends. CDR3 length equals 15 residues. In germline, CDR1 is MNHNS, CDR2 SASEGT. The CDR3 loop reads CASIPGTDSNQPQHF. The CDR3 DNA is TGTGCCAGCATCCCCGGGACGGATAGCAATCAGCCCCAGCATTTT.

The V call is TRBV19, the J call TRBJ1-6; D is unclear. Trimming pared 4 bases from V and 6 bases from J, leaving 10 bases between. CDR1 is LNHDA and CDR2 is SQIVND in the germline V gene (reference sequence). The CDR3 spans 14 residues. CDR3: CASSSQASNSPLHF. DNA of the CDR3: TGTGCCAGTAGTAGCCAGGCCTCTAATTCACCCCTCCACTTT.

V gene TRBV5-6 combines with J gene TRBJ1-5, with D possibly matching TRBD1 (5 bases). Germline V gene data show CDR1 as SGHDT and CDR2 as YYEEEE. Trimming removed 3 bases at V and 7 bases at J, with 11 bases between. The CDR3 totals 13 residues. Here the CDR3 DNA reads TGTGCCAGCAGCTCAGGGTATAACCAGCCCCAGCATTTT. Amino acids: CASSSGYNQPQHF.

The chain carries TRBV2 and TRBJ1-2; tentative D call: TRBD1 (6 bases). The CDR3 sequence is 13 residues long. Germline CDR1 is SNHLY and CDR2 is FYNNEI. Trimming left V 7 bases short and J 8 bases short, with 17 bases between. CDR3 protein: CASTQGPMGGYTF. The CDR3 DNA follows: TGTGCCAGCACGCAGGGGCCCATGGGCGGCTACACCTTC.

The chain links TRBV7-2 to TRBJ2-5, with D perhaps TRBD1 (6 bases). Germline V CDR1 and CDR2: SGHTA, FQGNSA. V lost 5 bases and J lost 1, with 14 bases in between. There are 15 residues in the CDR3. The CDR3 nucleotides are TGTGCCAGCAGCGTCCTCCGGACAGCCCAAGAGACCCAGTACTTC. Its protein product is CASSVLRTAQETQYF.

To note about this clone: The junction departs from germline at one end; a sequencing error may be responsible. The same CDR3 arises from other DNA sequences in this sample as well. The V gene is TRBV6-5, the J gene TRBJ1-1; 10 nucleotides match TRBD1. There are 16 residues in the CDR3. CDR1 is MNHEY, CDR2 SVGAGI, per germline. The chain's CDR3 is CASSYSTGGGLSEAFF. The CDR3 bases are TGTGCCAGCAGTTACTCGACAGGGGGCGGCCTCAGTGAAGCTTTTTTT.

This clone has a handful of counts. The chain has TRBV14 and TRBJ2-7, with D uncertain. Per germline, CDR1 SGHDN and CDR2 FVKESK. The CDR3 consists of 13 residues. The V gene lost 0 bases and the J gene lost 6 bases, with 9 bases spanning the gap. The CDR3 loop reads CASSQELVGEQYF. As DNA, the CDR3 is TGTGCCAGCAGCCAAGAACTCGTGGGCGAGCAGTACTTC.

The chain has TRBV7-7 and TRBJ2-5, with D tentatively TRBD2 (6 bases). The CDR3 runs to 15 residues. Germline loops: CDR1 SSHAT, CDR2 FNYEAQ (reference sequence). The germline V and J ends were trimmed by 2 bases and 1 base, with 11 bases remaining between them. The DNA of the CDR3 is TGTGCCAGCAGCTTAAGGGCGACTAGCCAAGAGACCCAGTACTTC. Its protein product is CASSLRATSQETQYF.

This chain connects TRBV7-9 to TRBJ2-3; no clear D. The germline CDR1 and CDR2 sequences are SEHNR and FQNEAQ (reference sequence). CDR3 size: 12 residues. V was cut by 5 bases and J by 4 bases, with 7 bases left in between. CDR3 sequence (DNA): TGTGCCAGCAGCGCCAGACCAGATACGCAGTATTTT. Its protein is CASSARPDTQYF.

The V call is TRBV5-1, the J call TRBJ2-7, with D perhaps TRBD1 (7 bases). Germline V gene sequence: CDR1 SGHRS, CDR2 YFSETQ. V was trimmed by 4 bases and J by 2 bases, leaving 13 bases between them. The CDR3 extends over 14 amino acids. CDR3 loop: CASSVTGEAYEQYF. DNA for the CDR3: TGCGCCAGCAGCGTAACAGGGGAGGCCTACGAGCAGTACTTC.